The T cell receptor beta chain described here comes from a study of T-cell reconstitution after alpha-beta-depleted transplantation in children. V shed 4 bases, J shed 9 bases, and the junction held 9 bases outside the gene matches. The CDR3 covers 14 residues. The V gene's germline CDR1 is SNHLY and CDR2 FYNNEI. As it was prepared, the TCRbeta library received unique molecular identifiers. Via MiXCR, TCRdb re-called the PCR reads, giving one row per CDR3 protein. The table includes about 830,000 distinct CDR3 sequences, roughly 15% detected once. This clonotype has only a few counts. The input for sequencing was PBMCs, mostly from graft donor cells, taken 360 days after TCRalphabeta/CD19-depleted stem cell transplant. This rearrangement joins TRBV2 to TRBJ2-4; TRBD2 matches at 7 bases. The clonotype originates from a male patient younger than 18 who had a stem cell transplant for acute lymphoblastic leukemia, so the T cells may come from the graft donor. The CDR3 here is CASSVLGGSVIQYF. Written as DNA, the CDR3 is TGTGCCAGCAGTGTTCTGGGCGGGAGCGTCATTCAGTACTTC.